This T cell receptor beta chain came from a study of shared clonotypes between healthy human individuals. Study details: With ages of 18 to 49, the donors were two women and a few men.

Sorted-subset replicate PCR reactions were performed with 150 to 200 ng DNA, corresponding to tens of thousands of T cell genomes. In the original analysis: Because ImmunoSEQ provided only junction sequences with no quality scores, the filtering differed. Assay used: immunoSEQ multiplex PCR; TCRdb lists only in-frame clones, some missing. V and J calls and clone size are those listed in that table; D and trimming were worked out from the DNA. The sample lists hundreds of thousands of clones; approximately 74% were seen once. V shed 3 bases and J 4 bases; nucleotides not matched to a gene: 10. This CDR3 contains 18 residues. Germline assignment: CDR1 SGHTA and CDR2 FQGNSA.

Input material: memory CD4+ T cells sorted from blood. Sample subset: CD45RA-negative fraction. The V gene is TRBV7-2, the J gene TRBJ2-3, with TRBD2 matching over 13 bases. This clonotype was obtained from a woman in her twenties or thirties in good health. CDR3 sequence: CASSLHDPGLAGPDTQYF. CDR3 bases: TGTGCCAGCAGCTTGCATGACCCGGGACTAGCGGGACCAGATACGCAGTATTTT.